These T cell receptor beta chains were read from a single sample in a study of blood T cell repertoires in COVID-19. Profiled with immunoSEQ multiplex PCR; TCRdb holds only in-frame clones, not every one. The sample lists about 40,000 clones, approximately 79% occurring once. Material: peripheral blood. The receptors here all came from a woman aged 80 or over with acute or convalescent COVID-19. The CDR3 runs from the conserved cysteine through the conserved F or W. The D gene is left open where the match is weak. Rows may omit the clone size; those that give it use once, few, many or a size class.

V: TRBV5-5; D: TRBD1; J: TRBJ1-2; size: .; CDR3: CASSSLGQGAYTF; DNA: TGTGCCAGCAGCAGCTTGGGACAGGGCGCCTACACCTTC
V: TRBV4-2; D: TRBD2; J: TRBJ2-3; size: .; CDR3: CASSQDGAGGRRSTDTQYF; DNA: TGTGCCAGCAGCCAAGATGGAGCGGGAGGGCGAAGGTCGACAGATACGCAGTATTTT
V: TRBV19; D: .; J: TRBJ2-6; size: .; CDR3: CASSIPRGLSSGANVLTF; DNA: TGTGCCAGTAGTATTCCCAGGGGCCTGAGCTCTGGGGCCAACGTCCTGACTTTC
V: TRBV11-2; D: TRBD1; J: TRBJ2-1; size: few; CDR3: CASSPGQGGVGEQFF; DNA: TGTGCCAGCAGCCCGGGACAGGGTGGGGTTGGTGAGCAGTTCTTC
V: TRBV3-1/TRBV3-2; D: .; J: TRBJ1-3; size: .; CDR3: CASSHATALSGNTIYF; DNA: TGTGCCAGCAGCCACGCTACAGCTCTCTCTGGAAACACCATATATTTT
V: TRBV28; D: TRBD1; J: TRBJ1-6; size: .; CDR3: CASSPSDRDHSPLHF; DNA: TGTGCCAGCAGCCCATCGGACAGGGATCATTCACCCCTCCACTTT
V: TRBV13; D: TRBD2; J: TRBJ2-5; size: .; CDR3: CASSQDYPGGETQYF; DNA: TGTGCCAGCAGCCAGGACTACCCGGGGGGAGAGACCCAGTACTTC
V: TRBV4-1; D: .; J: TRBJ1-5; size: .; CDR3: CASSQEGLQNQPQHF; DNA: TGCGCCAGCAGCCAAGAGGGACTCCAAAATCAGCCCCAGCATTTT
V: TRBV10-3; D: .; J: TRBJ1-1; size: .; CDR3: CAISDRANYGEAFF; DNA: TGTGCCATCAGTGACAGGGCAAACTACGGTGAAGCTTTCTTT
V: TRBV18; D: TRBD1; J: TRBJ1-4; size: .; CDR3: CASSPTGGGYEKLFF; DNA: TGTGCCAGCTCACCCACAGGGGGCGGTTATGAAAAACTGTTTTTT
V: TRBV5-5; D: TRBD2; J: TRBJ2-5; size: once; CDR3: CASSTTSGGSETQYF; DNA: TGTGCCAGCAGCACTACTAGCGGGGGCTCGGAGACCCAGTACTTC
V: TRBV2; D: TRBD1; J: TRBJ1-2; size: .; CDR3: CASSEAGGGGWGYTF; DNA: TGTGCCAGCAGTGAAGCGGGAGGAGGGGGCTGGGGCTACACCTTC
V: TRBV19; D: TRBD1; J: TRBJ1-5; size: few; CDR3: CASSRDSFNQPQHF; DNA: TGTGCCAGTAGTAGGGACAGCTTCAATCAGCCCCAGCATTTT
V: TRBV28; D: .; J: TRBJ1-2; size: .; CDR3: CASSPPAGRYGYTF; DNA: TGTGCCAGCAGTCCGCCAGCAGGCCGCTATGGCTACACCTTC
V: TRBV9; D: .; J: TRBJ2-1; size: .; CDR3: CASSRGIARDNEQFF; DNA: TGTGCCAGCAGCCGAGGAATAGCGCGGGACAATGAGCAGTTCTTC
V: TRBV6-6; D: .; J: TRBJ2-7; size: .; CDR3: CASSWRQFYEQYF; DNA: TGTGCCAGCAGTTGGCGACAGTTCTACGAGCAGTACTTC
V: TRBV19; D: TRBD1; J: TRBJ1-5; size: .; CDR3: CASSGGTGDHYSNQPQHF; DNA: TGTGCCAGTAGTGGGGGGACAGGGGACCATTATAGCAATCAGCCCCAGCATTTT
V: TRBV2; D: .; J: TRBJ2-7; size: .; CDR3: CASSHISGNPSYEQYF; DNA: TGTGCCAGCAGTCATATTAGCGGAAACCCCTCCTACGAGCAGTACTTC
V: TRBV30; D: .; J: TRBJ1-3; size: .; CDR3: CAWSVLGTLSGNTIYF; DNA: TGTGCCTGGAGTGTACTCGGGACTCTCTCTGGAAACACCATATATTTT
V: TRBV19; D: .; J: TRBJ2-6; size: .; CDR3: CASSIPGTGANVLTF; DNA: TGTGCCAGTAGTATCCCAGGAACTGGGGCCAACGTCCTGACTTTC
V: TRBV4-1; D: TRBD1; J: TRBJ2-7; size: few; CDR3: CASSPPDRPSYEQYF; DNA: TGCGCCAGCAGCCCCCCGGACAGGCCCTCCTACGAGCAGTACTTC
V: TRBV7-8; D: TRBD2; J: TRBJ2-1; size: .; CDR3: CASSSTSGRAHEQFF; DNA: TGTGCCAGCAGCTCGACTAGCGGGAGGGCCCATGAGCAGTTCTTC
V: TRBV19; D: TRBD1; J: TRBJ2-7; size: .; CDR3: CASSMQGADYEQYF; DNA: TGTGCCAGTAGTATGCAGGGGGCGGACTACGAGCAGTACTTC
V: TRBV28; D: TRBD2; J: TRBJ2-1; size: once; CDR3: CASSSGLAGEGTEQFF; DNA: TGTGCCAGCAGTTCGGGACTAGCGGGAGAAGGGACTGAGCAGTTCTTC
V: TRBV6-5; D: TRBD1; J: TRBJ1-2; size: .; CDR3: CASSELTGAYGYTF; DNA: TGTGCCAGCAGCGAGTTAACAGGGGCCTATGGCTACACCTTC
V: TRBV10-2; D: TRBD1; J: TRBJ1-2; size: few; CDR3: CASSRQGADGYTF; DNA: TGCGCCAGCAGTCGACAGGGGGCAGATGGCTACACCTTC
V: TRBV11-2; D: TRBD1; J: TRBJ1-1; size: once; CDR3: CASRGQLNTEAFF; DNA: TGTGCCAGCCGGGGACAGCTGAACACTGAAGCTTTCTTT